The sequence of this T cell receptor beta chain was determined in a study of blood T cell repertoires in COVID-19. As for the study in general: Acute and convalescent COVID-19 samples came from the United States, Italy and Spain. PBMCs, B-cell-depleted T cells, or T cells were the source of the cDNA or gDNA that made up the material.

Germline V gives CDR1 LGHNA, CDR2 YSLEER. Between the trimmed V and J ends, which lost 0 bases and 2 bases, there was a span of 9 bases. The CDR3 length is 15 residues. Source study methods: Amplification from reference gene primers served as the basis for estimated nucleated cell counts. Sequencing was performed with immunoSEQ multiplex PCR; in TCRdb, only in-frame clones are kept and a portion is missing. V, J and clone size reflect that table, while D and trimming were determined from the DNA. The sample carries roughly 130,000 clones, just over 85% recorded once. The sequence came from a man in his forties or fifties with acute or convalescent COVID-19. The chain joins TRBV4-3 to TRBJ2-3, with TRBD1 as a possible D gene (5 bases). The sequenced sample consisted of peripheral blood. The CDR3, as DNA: TGCGCCAGCAGCCAAGAAGGGGTTACCACAGATACGCAGTATTTT. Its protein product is CASSQEGVTTDTQYF.